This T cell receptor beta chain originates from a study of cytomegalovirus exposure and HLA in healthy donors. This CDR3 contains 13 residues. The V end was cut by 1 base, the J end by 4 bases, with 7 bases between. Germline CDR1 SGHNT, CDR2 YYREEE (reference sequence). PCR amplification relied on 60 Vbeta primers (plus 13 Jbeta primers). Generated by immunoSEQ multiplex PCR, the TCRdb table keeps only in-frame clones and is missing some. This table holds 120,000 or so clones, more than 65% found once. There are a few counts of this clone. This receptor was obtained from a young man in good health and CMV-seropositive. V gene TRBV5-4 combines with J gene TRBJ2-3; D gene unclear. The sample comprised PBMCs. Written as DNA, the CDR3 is TGTGCCAGCAGCTTGTTGGCGGCAGATACGCAGTATTTT. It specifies CASSLLAADTQYF.